One sample yielded the 25 T cell receptor beta chains listed below, sequenced in a study of cytomegalovirus exposure and HLA in healthy donors. The primer mix had 60 Vbeta and 13 Jbeta primers. TCRdb keeps only in-frame clones here, not all; method: immunoSEQ multiplex PCR. Among some 90,000 clones listed, 76% were seen once. Source material: PBMCs. Receptor source: a man aged 35 to 55 in good health and CMV-seronegative.

This rearrangement joins TRBV21-1 to TRBJ1-2; no check of the table's D call, TRBD1, against the DNA was made. TRBV21-1 is shown as a pseudogene. The CDR3 is 17 amino acids. The CDR3 coding sequence is TGTGCCAGCAGCATGCGACTAAGCAGGGGGCCAGGCTATGGCTACACCTTC. This sequence encodes CASSMRLSRGPGYGYTF.

This clone appeared a few times. The rearrangement uses TRBV4-3 and TRBJ2-7, with D perhaps TRBD2 (5 bases). The CDR3 length is 15 residues. V lost 1 base and J lost 0, with 10 bases in between. Germline CDR1 is LGHNA and CDR2 is YSLEER. In DNA, the CDR3 is TGCGCCAGCAGCCAAGTGAGGGCTTACTCCTACGAGCAGTACTTC. It specifies CASSQVRAYSYEQYF.

This clone turned up a few times. The rearrangement links TRBV14 to TRBJ2-7, with 12 bases matching TRBD1. Germline-derived CDR1 and CDR2 are SGHDN and FVKESK. With V trimmed by 1 base and J by 6 bases, 13 bases remained unmatched. This CDR3 has 18 amino acids. CDR3 bases: TGTGCCAGCAGCCAAGTTTTTTTTAGGGACAGGGGGCGACTCGAGCAGTACTTC. The encoded protein is CASSQVFFRDRGRLEQYF.

On this clone itself: The junction does not match germline at one end; this may be a read error. The gene calls are TRBV5-1 and TRBJ2-7; D call uncertain. This CDR3 has 12 residues. The germline V gene encodes CDR1 SGHRS and CDR2 YFSETQ. The chain's CDR3 is CSKQKAAYEQYF. CDR3 nucleotides: TGTTCCAAGCAGAAGGCGGCATACGAGCAGTACTTC.

This rearrangement joins TRBV4-2 to TRBJ2-1; D possibly corresponds to TRBD1 (6 bases). Trimming stripped 0 bases from V and 7 bases from J, with 13 bases between. Germline CDR1 and CDR2: LGHNA and YNFKEQ. The CDR3 is made up of 15 amino acids. CDR3 loop: CASSQDTGSSNEQFF. CDR3 DNA sequence: TGTGCCAGCAGCCAAGACACAGGGTCTAGTAATGAGCAGTTCTTC.

The rearrangement joins TRBV7-9 to TRBJ2-7; D not resolved. Trimming stripped 5 bases from V and 1 base from J, with 12 bases between. The CDR3 contains 14 residues. Germline assignment: CDR1 SEHNR and CDR2 FQNEAQ (reference sequence). The CDR3 coding sequence is TGTGCCAGCAGCCTACCACAGAAGTCCTACGAGCAGTACTTC. Translating gives CASSLPQKSYEQYF.

This clone was counted only a few times. CDR3 loop: CASSLGQGYQETQYF. The DNA for the CDR3 is TGCGCCAGCAGCTTGGGACAGGGGTACCAAGAGACCCAGTACTTC. The chain uses TRBV5-1 and TRBJ2-5; 8 bases are a match to TRBD1. J lost 0 bases, V lost 0 bases, and 1 base had no gene match. The germline CDR1 and CDR2 sequences are SGHRS and YFSETQ. This CDR3 has 15 amino acids.

The chain couples TRBV5-6 to TRBJ1-5, with 8 bases lining up with TRBD1. The CDR3 covers 16 residues. V shed 4 bases and J 2 bases; nucleotides not matched to a gene: 8. Germline V gene lookup returns CDR1 SGHDT and CDR2 YYEEEE. The DNA for the CDR3 is TGTGCCAGCAGCGTATGGACAGGGCCCGGCAATCAGCCCCAGCATTTT. This encodes CASSVWTGPGNQPQHF.

This chain connects TRBV2 to TRBJ1-3; 7 nucleotides align to TRBD1. J gave up 1 base and V 6 bases, and 9 bases lay outside the gene matches. The CDR3 consists of 16 residues. Germline loops: CDR1 SNHLY, CDR2 FYNNEI. CDR3 in amino acids: CASRETGMSSGNTIYF. The CDR3 bases are TGTGCCAGCAGAGAGACAGGGATGAGTTCTGGAAACACCATATATTTT.

The V and J genes are TRBV28 and TRBJ1-1; TRBD1 matches at 7 bases. The V gene end was trimmed by 6 bases and the J gene end by 1 base; junction bases not matched to a gene: 5. The CDR3 runs 14 residues. Germline CDR1 MDHEN, CDR2 SYDVKM. CDR3: CASRTGTENTEAFF. CDR3 DNA sequence: TGTGCCAGCAGGACTGGGACAGAGAACACTGAAGCTTTCTTT.

The gene calls are TRBV27 and TRBJ1-6; 9 bases agree with TRBD1. Trimming removed 6 bases from V and 10 bases from J; junction bases left unmatched: 7. The V gene's germline CDR1 is MNHEY and CDR2 SMNVEV (reference sequence). The CDR3 runs to 14 residues. The CDR3 region has the DNA TGTGCCAGCAGCTGGACAGGGGCTTACTCACCCCTCCACTTT. This sequence encodes CASSWTGAYSPLHF.

Regarding this clone: The same CDR3 also results from other DNA sequences found in this sample. CDR3: CASSQGDRGHTEAFF. The DNA of the CDR3 is TGTGCCAGCAGCCAAGGTGACAGGGGGCACACTGAAGCTTTCTTT. The chain recombines TRBV14 with TRBJ1-1; 10 bases match TRBD1. Germline CDR1 is SGHDN and CDR2 is FVKESK. CDR3 length: 15 amino acids. The V segment lost 1 base and the J segment 3 bases; nucleotides outside the gene matches: 2.

Details on this clone: The sample holds other DNA sequences that translate to the same CDR3. The CDR3 DNA reads TGCGCCAGCAGCCGAGGACAGGGGAGCACTGAAGCTTTCTTT. As protein: CASSRGQGSTEAFF. V gene TRBV5-1 combines with J gene TRBJ1-1, with 9 nucleotides matching TRBD1. CDR1 and CDR2 from the germline V gene are SGHRS and YFSETQ. After removal of 4 bases from V and 4 bases from J, the junction contained 5 bases not matched to a gene. The CDR3 has 14 residues.

Remarks on this clone: Relative to the germline gene, one junction end is altered; a read error may explain this. The chain uses TRBV7-9 and TRBJ1-5; 9 positions agree with TRBD1. CDR1 is SEHNR, CDR2 FQNEAQ, per germline (reference sequence). This CDR3 is 14 amino acids long. CDR3 nucleotides: TGTGCCAGCAGTTGGACAGGGGCTGGGCAGCCCCGGCATTTT. It encodes CASSWTGAGQPRHF.

The chain employs TRBV27 and TRBJ1-1; D is possibly TRBD1 (6 bases). V lost 3 bases and J lost 11, with 10 bases in between. Germline V gene data show CDR1 as MNHEY and CDR2 as SMNVEV (reference sequence). This CDR3 region has 11 residues. CDR3: CASSFSRGAFF. For the CDR3, the DNA is TGTGCCAGCAGTTTCTCGAGGGGGGCTTTCTTT.

The chain carries TRBV10-3 and TRBJ1-1; maybe TRBD1 (5 bases). V lost 2 bases and J 5 bases, leaving 9 bases between the germline ends. The V gene's germline CDR1 is ENHRY and CDR2 SYGVKD. This CDR3 spans 13 amino acids. CDR3 coding DNA: TGTGCCATCAGTGAGGGGGGAGGAACTGAAGCTTTCTTT. Translated, it gives CAISEGGGTEAFF.

The chain couples TRBV2 to TRBJ1-5; D unresolved. This CDR3 region has 13 residues. The V gene lost 4 bases and the J gene lost 7 bases, with 11 bases spanning the gap. Germline V lookup: CDR1 SNHLY, CDR2 FYNNEI. Here the CDR3 reads CASSVQRQQPQHF. The DNA of the CDR3 is TGTGCCAGCAGTGTTCAGAGGCAACAGCCCCAGCATTTT.

This clone ranks as medium-sized (0.01 to 0.1%). The sample carries other DNA sequences with the same CDR3. This sequence joins TRBV4-1 and TRBJ1-2; D is possibly TRBD1 (5 bases). The CDR3 totals 13 residues. Germline-derived CDR1 and CDR2 are MGHRA and YSYEKL. V was trimmed by 4 bases and J by 1 base, leaving 7 bases between them. The CDR3 sequence is CASSPGLNYGYTF. CDR3 bases: TGCGCCAGCAGCCCGGGACTTAACTATGGCTACACCTTC.

The CDR3 region is CASSLARGGELFF. The DNA for the CDR3 is TGTGCCAGCAGCTTAGCGCGGGGCGGGGAGCTGTTTTTT. V gene TRBV7-6 combines with J gene TRBJ2-2; D perhaps matches TRBD2 (6 bases). The germline CDR1 and CDR2 sequences are SGHVS and FNYEAQ. There are 13 residues in the CDR3. Trimming removed 0 bases at V and 7 bases at J, with 6 bases between.

Only a few counts were recorded for this clone. The chain has TRBV15 and TRBJ2-3; TRBD2 agrees at 9 bases. The CDR3 totals 15 residues. Per the germline V gene, CDR1 is LNHNV and CDR2 is YYDKDF (reference sequence). After removal of 4 bases from V and 4 bases from J, the junction contained 6 bases not matched to a gene. For the CDR3, the DNA is TGTGCCACCAGCACCAGCGGGGGGTACGCAGATACGCAGTATTTT. It is translated as CATSTSGGYADTQYF.

This clone appeared a few times. The sample holds other DNA sequences that translate to the same CDR3. The chain joins TRBV7-9 to TRBJ2-5; no clear D. This CDR3 comprises 13 residues. The V gene's germline CDR1 is SEHNR and CDR2 FQNEAQ (reference sequence). The V gene lost 2 bases and the J gene lost 5 bases, with 9 bases spanning the gap. The CDR3 protein is CASSLPLRETQYF. Here the CDR3 DNA reads TGTGCCAGCAGCTTACCCCTACGGGAGACCCAGTACTTC.

This chain uses TRBV7-9 with TRBJ2-6; TRBD1 aligns across 7 bases. After removal of 0 bases from V and 4 bases from J, the junction contained 6 bases not matched to a gene. The germline V gene encodes CDR1 SEHNR and CDR2 FQNEAQ (reference sequence). The CDR3 length is 17 residues. CDR3 DNA sequence: TGTGCCAGCAGCTTAGCGACGACAGGGTACGGGGCCAACGTCCTGACTTTC. It yields the protein CASSLATTGYGANVLTF. The variable domain in full, with the rest retrieved from reference TRBV7-9 and TRBJ2-6, is DTGVSQNPRHKITKRGQNVTFRCDPISEHNRLYWYRQTLGQGPEFLTYFQNEAQLEKSRLLSDRFSAERPKGSFSTLEIQRTEQGDSAMYLCASSLATTGYGANVLTFGAGSRLTVL.

The chain uses TRBV19 and TRBJ2-6; maybe TRBD2 (6 bases). The CDR3 length is 18 residues. Trimming removed 3 bases at V and 1 base at J, with 16 bases between. Germline CDR1 and CDR2: LNHDA and SQIVND (reference sequence). CDR3 DNA sequence: TGTGCCAGTAGTATTGGGTGGCGGGGCAGATCTGGGGCCAACGTCCTGACTTTC. Amino acid sequence: CASSIGWRGRSGANVLTF.

This clone has more than one count but fewer than ten. The V call is TRBV30, the J call TRBJ1-6; unclear D gene. V was cut by 2 bases and J by 0 bases, with 11 bases left in between. The V gene's germline CDR1 is GTSNPN and CDR2 SVGIG (reference sequence). The CDR3 consists of 16 residues. This chain's CDR3 is CAWSKGTDSYNSPLHF. CDR3 DNA sequence: TGTGCCTGGAGTAAAGGAACAGACTCCTATAATTCACCCCTCCACTTT.

J is TRBJ2-7 and V is TRBV27; 11 bases are shared with TRBD1. Germline V gene lookup returns CDR1 MNHEY and CDR2 SMNVEV (reference sequence). The J segment lost 4 bases and the V segment lost 2 bases, leaving 1 base of the junction unmatched. This CDR3 has 14 residues. CDR3 sequence reads: CASSLGQGAYEQYF. The CDR3 nucleotides read TGTGCCAGCAGTTTAGGACAGGGGGCTTACGAGCAGTACTTC.